Shown below are 5 T cell receptor beta chains from a single sample sequenced in a study of T cell repertoires in cytomegalovirus infection. TCRdb re-called the reads through MiXCR, storing one row per CDR3 protein. This table holds fewer than 300,000 distinct CDR3 sequences, about 25% found once. Sample: PBMCs. Receptors were obtained from a human donor in good health (CMV status not recorded). Some clones in this sample may be carry-over from other donors' samples.

About this clonotype: One end of the junction does not line up with germline, which may come from a read error. This sequence joins TRBV7-7 and TRBJ2-2; no clear D. This CDR3 has 14 amino acids. CDR1 is SSHAT, CDR2 FNYEAQ, per germline (reference sequence). CDR3 residues: CASSLGPSTGELFF. In nucleotides, the CDR3 is TGTGCTAGCAGCTTAGGGCCTTCTACCGGGGAGCTGTTTTTT.

This clonotype was observed at least ten times. The gene calls are TRBV7-8 and TRBJ1-1; D possibly corresponds to TRBD1 (6 bases). In germline, CDR1 is SGHVS, CDR2 FQNEAQ. The germline V and J ends were trimmed by 2 bases and 8 bases, with 12 bases remaining between them. This CDR3 spans 13 amino acids. CDR3 nucleotide sequence: TGTGCCAGCAGCTTAACCGGACAGTACGAAGCTTTCTTT. As protein: CASSLTGQYEAFF.

This clonotype was observed a few times. The rearrangement joins TRBV2 to TRBJ2-5; 7 bases agree with TRBD1. J lost 2 bases, V lost 8 bases, and 5 bases had no gene match. The CDR3 covers 13 residues. The germline V gene has CDR1 SNHLY and CDR2 FYNNEI. The CDR3 DNA reads TGTGCCAGCGGGGGACAGAGACAAGAGACCCAGTACTTC. Translated: CASGGQRQETQYF.

As concerns this clonotype: This could be a read error, since a much larger clone is one nucleotide away. This chain links TRBV11-2 with TRBJ1-1, with 10 bases lining up with TRBD1. Germline V gene data show CDR1 as SGHAT and CDR2 as FQNNGV. The CDR3 is 12 residues long. The V gene end was trimmed by 5 bases and the J gene end by 9 bases; junction bases not matched to a gene: 3. As DNA, the CDR3 is TGTGCCAGCAGCCCGGACAGGGGGAAAGCTTTCTTT. Translated: CASSPDRGKAFF.

With respect to this clonotype: One end of the junction varies from germline; a read error may be responsible. The J gene is TRBJ2-5, the V gene TRBV7-6; TRBD1 is a possible D gene (6 bases). Germline assignment: CDR1 SGHVS and CDR2 FNYEAQ. CDR3 length: 15 amino acids. CDR3: CASSSAGQGPETQYF. The CDR3 DNA sequence: TGTGCTAGCAGCTCTGCGGGCCAGGGGCCAGAGACCCAGTACTTC.